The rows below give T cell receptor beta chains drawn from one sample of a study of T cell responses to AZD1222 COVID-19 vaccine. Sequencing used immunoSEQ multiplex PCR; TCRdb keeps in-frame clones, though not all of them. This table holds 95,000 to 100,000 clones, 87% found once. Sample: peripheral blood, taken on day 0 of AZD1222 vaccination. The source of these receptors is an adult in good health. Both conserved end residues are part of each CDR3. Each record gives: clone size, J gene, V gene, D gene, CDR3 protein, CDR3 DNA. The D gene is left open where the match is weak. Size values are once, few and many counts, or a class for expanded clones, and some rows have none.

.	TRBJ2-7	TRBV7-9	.	CASSLSREQYF	TGTGCCAGCAGCTTATCGCGGGAGCAGTACTTC
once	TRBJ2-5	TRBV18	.	CASSRSGGEETQYF	TGTGCCAGCTCAAGGAGTGGAGGGGAAGAGACCCAGTACTTC
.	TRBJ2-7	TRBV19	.	CASGKDLTYEQYF	TGTGCCAGTGGTAAGGACCTCACTTACGAGCAGTACTTC
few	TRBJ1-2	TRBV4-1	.	CASSPREGDYYGYTF	TGCGCCAGCAGCCCCCGCGAGGGAGATTACTATGGCTACACCTTC
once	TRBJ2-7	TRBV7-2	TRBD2	CASSTGLATEQYF	TGTGCCAGCAGTACGGGACTAGCGACCGAGCAGTACTTC
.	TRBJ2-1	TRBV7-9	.	CASRPPGNSYNEQFF	TGTGCCAGCAGACCGCCAGGGAACTCCTACAATGAGCAGTTCTTC
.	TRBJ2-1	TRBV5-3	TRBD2	CAIRGLAGDEQFF	TGTGCCATACGGGGACTAGCGGGGGATGAGCAGTTCTTC
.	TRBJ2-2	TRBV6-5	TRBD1	CASRPGQGSPGELFF	TGTGCCAGCAGGCCGGGACAGGGGAGCCCCGGGGAGCTGTTTTTT
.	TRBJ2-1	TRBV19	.	CASSIGHASYNEQFF	TGTGCCAGTAGTATAGGGCACGCATCCTACAATGAGCAGTTCTTC
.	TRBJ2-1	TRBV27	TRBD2	CASRTSGRVEQFF	TGTGCCAGCCGGACTAGCGGGAGAGTTGAGCAGTTCTTC
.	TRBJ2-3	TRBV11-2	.	CASSLGTRTDTQYF	TGTGCCAGCAGCTTAGGAACCCGCACAGATACGCAGTATTTT